This is a list of T cell receptor beta chains from one sample in a study of blood T cell repertoires in COVID-19. Method: immunoSEQ multiplex PCR; TCRdb's copy keeps in-frame clones and lacks some. Of roughly 250,000 clones in the sample, 82% were seen once. Input material: peripheral blood. The receptors were gathered from a woman aged 60-75 years with active or convalescent COVID-19. The conserved cysteine and the conserved F or W are not part of the CDR3 here. Some rows have no size entry. The others give once, few or many, or a class for an expanded clone.

J	V	size	CDR3
TRBJ1-1	TRBV19	few	ASSPREGEAF
TRBJ1-2	TRBV11-2	.	ASSQGRDGYT
TRBJ2-1	TRBV3-1/TRBV3-2	.	ASSPLTRDEQF
TRBJ2-3	TRBV18	.	ASSPSGGGRTDTQY
TRBJ2-1	TRBV27	.	ASNLQGSSYNEQF
TRBJ1-2	TRBV4-1	.	ASSQDPRTGGGYT
TRBJ2-5	TRBV5-4	.	ASSTGTSGQETQY
TRBJ2-2	TRBV5-1	.	ASSTPGGSTGELF
TRBJ2-4	TRBV11-3	.	ASSLGSGGAENIQY
TRBJ1-4	TRBV5-6	once	ASSLTRAEKLF
TRBJ2-1	TRBV5-1	.	ASSLGSGGPYNEQF
TRBJ1-1	TRBV28	.	ASSPGGRGRNTEAF
TRBJ2-3	TRBV5-5	.	ASLGLAGASTDTQY
TRBJ1-5	TRBV19	.	ASSSRQGPNQPQH
TRBJ1-6	TRBV5-1	.	ASSLGDTLRPLH
TRBJ1-4	TRBV18	.	ASSPSDSTLGTNEKLF
TRBJ2-7	TRBV7-6	.	ASSTDRVNEQY
TRBJ2-7	TRBV4-1	few	ASSQSQGAGSSPYEQY
TRBJ1-6	TRBV3-1/TRBV3-2	.	ASSLRGSYNSPLH
TRBJ1-1	TRBV19	few	ASSIAHRLNTEAF
TRBJ2-1	TRBV5-1	.	ASSVGTSGGALYNEQF
TRBJ2-2	TRBV12-5	.	ASGLVFPLTGVNTGELF
TRBJ2-3	TRBV11-3	few	ASSFSGSVGDTQY
TRBJ1-6	TRBV19	.	ASSRSPAGAPVWSPLH
TRBJ1-1	TRBV10-3	.	AIRPSGGTGDAEAF
TRBJ1-5	TRBV6-1	few	ASSEAGGAQPQH
TRBJ2-5	TRBV6-1	once	ASTRTGVPETQY
TRBJ1-1	TRBV5-1	once	ASSLGTGEDTEAF
TRBJ1-4	TRBV7-2	.	ASSLTQGYGEKLF
TRBJ2-2	TRBV10-3	.	AIRSGENTGELF
TRBJ1-1	TRBV6-5	once	ASSYSGRTRPTEAF
TRBJ1-2	TRBV9	.	ASSGWGRDQLISYGYT
TRBJ1-1	TRBV5-1	.	ASSLLYRGQGTEAF
TRBJ1-2	TRBV4-1	.	ASGGRIGIRANYGYT
TRBJ2-7	TRBV15	.	ATSNSYEQY
TRBJ1-5	TRBV9	once	ASSVDGFNQPQH
TRBJ1-6	TRBV25-1	.	ASSLGTGGPGSPLH
TRBJ1-3	TRBV30	.	AWTLGGHGNTIY
TRBJ1-2	TRBV2	once	ASTGQNYGYT
TRBJ2-1	TRBV11-2	.	ASSLVAGGPNEQF
TRBJ1-1	TRBV18	.	ASSPTGRWNTEAF
TRBJ1-2	TRBV19	.	ASTPTGDRGYT
TRBJ2-1	TRBV11-3	.	ASSLGQGKTNEQF
TRBJ1-6	TRBV2	.	ASNAAPNSPLH
TRBJ1-2	TRBV4-3	.	ASSQDYPRTDGYT
TRBJ2-3	TRBV7-2	.	ASSLGRTSGTRADTQY